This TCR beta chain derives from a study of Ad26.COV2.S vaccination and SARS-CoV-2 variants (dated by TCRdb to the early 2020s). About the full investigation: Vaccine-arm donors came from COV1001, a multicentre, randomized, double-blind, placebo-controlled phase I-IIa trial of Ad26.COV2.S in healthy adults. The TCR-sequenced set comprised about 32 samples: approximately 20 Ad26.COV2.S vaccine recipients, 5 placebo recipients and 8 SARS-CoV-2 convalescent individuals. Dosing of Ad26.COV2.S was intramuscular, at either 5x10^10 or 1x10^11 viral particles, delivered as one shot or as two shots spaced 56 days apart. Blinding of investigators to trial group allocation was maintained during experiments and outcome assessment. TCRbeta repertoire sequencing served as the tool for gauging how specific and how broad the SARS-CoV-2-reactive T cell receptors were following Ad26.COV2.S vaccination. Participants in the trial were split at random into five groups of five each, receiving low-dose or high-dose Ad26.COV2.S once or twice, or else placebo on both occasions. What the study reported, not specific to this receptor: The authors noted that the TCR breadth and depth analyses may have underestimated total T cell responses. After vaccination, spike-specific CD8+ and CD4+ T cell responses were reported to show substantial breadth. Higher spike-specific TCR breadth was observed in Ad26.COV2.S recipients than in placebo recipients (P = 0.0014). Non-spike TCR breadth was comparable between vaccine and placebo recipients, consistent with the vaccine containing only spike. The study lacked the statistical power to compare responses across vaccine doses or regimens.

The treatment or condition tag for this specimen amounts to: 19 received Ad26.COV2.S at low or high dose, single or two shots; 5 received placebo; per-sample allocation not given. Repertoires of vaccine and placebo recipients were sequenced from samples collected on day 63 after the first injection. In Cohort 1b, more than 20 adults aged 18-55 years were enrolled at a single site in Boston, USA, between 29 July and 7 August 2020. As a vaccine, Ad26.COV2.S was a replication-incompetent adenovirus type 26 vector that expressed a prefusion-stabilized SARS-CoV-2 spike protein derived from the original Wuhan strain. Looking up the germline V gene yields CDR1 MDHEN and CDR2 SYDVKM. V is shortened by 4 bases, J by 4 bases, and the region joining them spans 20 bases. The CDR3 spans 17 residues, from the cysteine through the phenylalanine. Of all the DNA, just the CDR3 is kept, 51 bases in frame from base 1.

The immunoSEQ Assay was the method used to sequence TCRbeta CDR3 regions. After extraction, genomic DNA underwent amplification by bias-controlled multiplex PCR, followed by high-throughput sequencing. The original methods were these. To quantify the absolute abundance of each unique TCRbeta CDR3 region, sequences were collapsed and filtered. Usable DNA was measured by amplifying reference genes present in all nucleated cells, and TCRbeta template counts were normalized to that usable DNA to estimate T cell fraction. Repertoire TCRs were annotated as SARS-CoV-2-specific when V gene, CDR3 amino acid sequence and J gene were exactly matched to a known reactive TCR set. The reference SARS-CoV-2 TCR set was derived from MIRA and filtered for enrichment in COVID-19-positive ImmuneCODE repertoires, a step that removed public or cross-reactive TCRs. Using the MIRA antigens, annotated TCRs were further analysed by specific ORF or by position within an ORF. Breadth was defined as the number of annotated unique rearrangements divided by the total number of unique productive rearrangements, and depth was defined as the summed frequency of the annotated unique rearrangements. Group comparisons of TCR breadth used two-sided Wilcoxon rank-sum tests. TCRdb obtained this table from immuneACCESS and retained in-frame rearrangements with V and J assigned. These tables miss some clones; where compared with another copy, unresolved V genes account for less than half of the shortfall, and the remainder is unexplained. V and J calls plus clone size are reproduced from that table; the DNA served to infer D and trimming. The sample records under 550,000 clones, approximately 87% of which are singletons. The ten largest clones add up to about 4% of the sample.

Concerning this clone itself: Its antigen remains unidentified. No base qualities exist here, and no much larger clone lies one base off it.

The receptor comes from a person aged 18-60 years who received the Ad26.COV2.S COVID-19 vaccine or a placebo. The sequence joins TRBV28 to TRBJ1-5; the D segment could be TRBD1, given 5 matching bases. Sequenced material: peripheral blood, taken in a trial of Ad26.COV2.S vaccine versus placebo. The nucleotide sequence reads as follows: TGTGCCAGCAGTTCGCACGCTCGGGGGGTGGGAAATCAGCCCCAGCATTTT. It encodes CASSSHARGVGNQPQHF.